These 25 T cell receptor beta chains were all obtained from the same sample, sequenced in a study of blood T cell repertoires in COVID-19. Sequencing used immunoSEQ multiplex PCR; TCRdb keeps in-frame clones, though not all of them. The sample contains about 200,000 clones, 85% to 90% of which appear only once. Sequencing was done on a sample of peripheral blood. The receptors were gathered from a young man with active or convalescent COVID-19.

The CDR3 sequence is CASKDSYTEAFF. The DNA of the CDR3 is TGTGCCAGCAAAGACAGCTACACTGAAGCTTTCTTT. The J gene is TRBJ1-1, the V gene TRBV6-5; tentatively, D is TRBD1 (5 bases). This CDR3 contains 12 residues. Trimming removed 7 bases at V and 3 bases at J, with 9 bases between. The germline CDR1 and CDR2 sequences are MNHEY and SVGAGI.

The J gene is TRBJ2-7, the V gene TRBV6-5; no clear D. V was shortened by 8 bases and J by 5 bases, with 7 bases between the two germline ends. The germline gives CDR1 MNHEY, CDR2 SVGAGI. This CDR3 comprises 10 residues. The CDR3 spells CASSVHEQYF. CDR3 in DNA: TGTGCCAGCTCGGTGCACGAGCAGTACTTC.

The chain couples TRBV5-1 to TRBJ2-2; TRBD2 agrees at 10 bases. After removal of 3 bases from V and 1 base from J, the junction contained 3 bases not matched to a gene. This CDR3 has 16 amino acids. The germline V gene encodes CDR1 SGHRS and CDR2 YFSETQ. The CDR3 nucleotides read TGCGCCAGCAGCTCTAGCGGGGGCCAGAACACCGGGGAGCTGTTTTTT. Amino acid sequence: CASSSSGGQNTGELFF.

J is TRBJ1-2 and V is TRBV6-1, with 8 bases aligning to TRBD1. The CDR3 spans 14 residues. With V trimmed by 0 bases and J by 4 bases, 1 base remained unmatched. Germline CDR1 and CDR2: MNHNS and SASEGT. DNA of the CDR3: TGTGCCAGCAGTGAAGCACAGGGGGGCTATGGCTACACCTTC. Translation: CASSEAQGGYGYTF.

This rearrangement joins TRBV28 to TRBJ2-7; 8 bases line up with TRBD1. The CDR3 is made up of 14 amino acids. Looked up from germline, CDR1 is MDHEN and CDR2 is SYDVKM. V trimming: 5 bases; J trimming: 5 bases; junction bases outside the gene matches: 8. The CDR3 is CASSINRGSDEQYF. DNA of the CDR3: TGTGCCAGCAGTATCAACAGGGGGAGTGACGAGCAGTACTTC.

CDR3 in DNA: TGTGCCAGCAGCTTACTACCCACCCGAACTAGGACGGAGACCCAGTACTTC. This sequence encodes CASSLLPTRTRTETQYF. J is TRBJ2-5 and V is TRBV7-2; tentatively, D is TRBD2 (5 bases). Per germline, CDR1 SGHTA and CDR2 FQGNSA. Trimming removed 2 bases at V and 5 bases at J, with 21 bases between. The CDR3 length is 17 residues. Full variable domain (outside the CDR3, taken from reference TRBV7-2 and TRBJ2-5): GAGVSQSPSNKVTEKGKDVELRCDPISGHTALYWYRQSLGQGLEFLIYFQGNSAPDKSGLPSDRFSAERTGGSVSTLTIQRTQQEDSAVYLCASSLLPTRTRTETQYFGPGTRLLVL.

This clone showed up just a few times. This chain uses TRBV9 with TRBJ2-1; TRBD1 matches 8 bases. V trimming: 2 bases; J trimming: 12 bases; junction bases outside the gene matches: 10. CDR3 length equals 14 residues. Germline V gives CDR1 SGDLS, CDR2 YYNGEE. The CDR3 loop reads CASSVRDRLEGQFF. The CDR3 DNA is TGTGCCAGCAGCGTTAGGGACAGGCTCGAAGGGCAGTTCTTC.

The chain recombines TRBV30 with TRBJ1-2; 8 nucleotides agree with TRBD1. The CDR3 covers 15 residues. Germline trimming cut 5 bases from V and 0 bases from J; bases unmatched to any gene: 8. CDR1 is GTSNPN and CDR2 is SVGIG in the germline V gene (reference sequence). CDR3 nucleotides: TGTGCCTGGGGGCGGACAGGGATTACTAACTATGGCTACACCTTC. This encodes CAWGRTGITNYGYTF.

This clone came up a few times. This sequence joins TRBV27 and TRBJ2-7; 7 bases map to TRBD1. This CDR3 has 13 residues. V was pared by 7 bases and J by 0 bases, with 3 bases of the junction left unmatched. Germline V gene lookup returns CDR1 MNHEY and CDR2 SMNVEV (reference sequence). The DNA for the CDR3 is TGTGCCAGCATTGACAGGGACTCCTACGAGCAGTACTTC. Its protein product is CASIDRDSYEQYF.

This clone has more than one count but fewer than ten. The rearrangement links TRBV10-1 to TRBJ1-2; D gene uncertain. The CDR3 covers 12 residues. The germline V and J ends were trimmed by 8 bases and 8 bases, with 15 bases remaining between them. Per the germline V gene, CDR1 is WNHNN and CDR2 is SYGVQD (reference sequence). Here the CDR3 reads CASPIPGGGYTF. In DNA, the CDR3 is TGCGCCAGCCCAATCCCTGGAGGCGGCTACACCTTC.

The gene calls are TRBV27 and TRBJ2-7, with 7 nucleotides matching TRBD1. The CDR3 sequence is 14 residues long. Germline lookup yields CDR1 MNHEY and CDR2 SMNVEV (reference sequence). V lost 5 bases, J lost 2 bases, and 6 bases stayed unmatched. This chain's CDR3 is CASSPRTGPYEQYF. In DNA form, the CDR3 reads TGTGCCAGCAGTCCTCGGACAGGACCCTACGAGCAGTACTTC.

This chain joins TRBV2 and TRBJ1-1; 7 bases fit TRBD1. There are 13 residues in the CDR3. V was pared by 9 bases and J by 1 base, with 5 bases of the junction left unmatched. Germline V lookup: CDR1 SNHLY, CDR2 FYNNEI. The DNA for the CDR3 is TGTGCCAGGACCGGGACAGAGAACACTGAAGCTTTCTTT. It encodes CARTGTENTEAFF.

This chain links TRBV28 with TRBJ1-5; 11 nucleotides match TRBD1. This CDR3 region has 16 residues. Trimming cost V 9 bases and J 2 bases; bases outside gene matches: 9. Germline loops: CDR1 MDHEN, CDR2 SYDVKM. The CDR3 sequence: CASGTGGHGGNQPQHF. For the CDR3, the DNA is TGTGCCAGTGGGACAGGGGGACATGGAGGCAATCAGCCCCAGCATTTT. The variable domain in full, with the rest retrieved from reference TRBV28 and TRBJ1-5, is DVKVTQSSRYLVKRTGEKVFLECVQDMDHENMFWYRQDPGLGLRLIYFSYDVKMKEKGDIPEGYSVSREKKERFSLILESASTNQTSMYLCASGTGGHGGNQPQHFGDGTRLSIL.

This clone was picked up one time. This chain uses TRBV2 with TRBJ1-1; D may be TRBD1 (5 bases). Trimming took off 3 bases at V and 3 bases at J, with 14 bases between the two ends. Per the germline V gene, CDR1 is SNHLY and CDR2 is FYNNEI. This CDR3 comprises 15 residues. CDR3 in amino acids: CASSEGGNYDTEAFF. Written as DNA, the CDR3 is TGTGCCAGCAGTGAGGGGGGAAACTACGACACTGAAGCTTTCTTT.

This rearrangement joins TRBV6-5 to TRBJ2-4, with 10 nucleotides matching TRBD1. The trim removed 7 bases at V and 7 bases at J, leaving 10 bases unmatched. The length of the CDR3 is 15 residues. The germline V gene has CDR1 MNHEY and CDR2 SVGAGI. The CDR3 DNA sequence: TGTGCCAGCATCCTCGACAGGGGGCCTTTGAACATTCAGTACTTC. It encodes CASILDRGPLNIQYF.

This CDR3 reads CASSDSAGQGPLSYGYTF. The CDR3, as DNA: TGTGCCAGCAGCGACAGCGCGGGACAGGGACCTTTGAGCTATGGCTACACCTTC. The J gene is TRBJ1-2, the V gene TRBV9; 9 bases map to TRBD1. CDR1 and CDR2 (germline): SGDLS, YYNGEE. Trimming cost V 3 bases and J 4 bases; bases outside gene matches: 16. This CDR3 has 18 residues.

The CDR3 is CASSAGTGNSPLHF. CDR3 DNA: TGTGCCAGTAGTGCCGGGACAGGGAATTCACCCCTCCACTTT. The chain has TRBV19 and TRBJ1-6; TRBD1 aligns across 9 bases. Germline trimming cut 5 bases from V and 7 bases from J; bases unmatched to any gene: 3. Germline values: CDR1 LNHDA, CDR2 SQIVND (reference sequence). CDR3 size: 14 residues.

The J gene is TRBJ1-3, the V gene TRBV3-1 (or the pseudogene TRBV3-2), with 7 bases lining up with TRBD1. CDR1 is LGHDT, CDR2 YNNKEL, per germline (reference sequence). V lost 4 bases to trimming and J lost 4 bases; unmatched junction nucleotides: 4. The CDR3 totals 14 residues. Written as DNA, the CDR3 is TGTGCCAGCAGCCGACAGGGTGCCGGAAACACCATATATTTT. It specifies CASSRQGAGNTIYF.

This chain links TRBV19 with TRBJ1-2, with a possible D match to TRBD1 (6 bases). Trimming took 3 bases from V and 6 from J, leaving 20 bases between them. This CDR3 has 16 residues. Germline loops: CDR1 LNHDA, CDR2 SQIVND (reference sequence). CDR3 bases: TGTGCCAGTAGTATTTCTTTTGGTGGCAGGGGCGATGGCTACACCTTC. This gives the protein CASSISFGGRGDGYTF. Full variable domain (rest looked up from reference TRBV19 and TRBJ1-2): DGGITQSPKYLFRKEGQNVTLSCEQNLNHDAMYWYRQDPGQGLRLIYYSQIVNDFQKGDIAEGYSVSREKKESFPLTVTSAQKNPTAFYLCASSISFGGRGDGYTFGSGTRLTVV.

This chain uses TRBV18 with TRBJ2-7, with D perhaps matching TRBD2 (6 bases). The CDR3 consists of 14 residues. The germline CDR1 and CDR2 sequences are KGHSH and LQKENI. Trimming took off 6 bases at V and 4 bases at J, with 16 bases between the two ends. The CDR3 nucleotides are TGTGCCAGCTCGAGTTTAGGAGGGCATTACGAGCAGTACTTC. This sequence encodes CASSSLGGHYEQYF.

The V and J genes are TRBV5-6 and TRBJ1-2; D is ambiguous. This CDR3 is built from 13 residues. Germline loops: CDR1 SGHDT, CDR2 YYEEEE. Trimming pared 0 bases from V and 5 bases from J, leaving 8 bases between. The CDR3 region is CASSLAGSYGYTF. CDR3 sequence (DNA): TGTGCCAGCAGCTTGGCCGGGTCATATGGCTACACCTTC.

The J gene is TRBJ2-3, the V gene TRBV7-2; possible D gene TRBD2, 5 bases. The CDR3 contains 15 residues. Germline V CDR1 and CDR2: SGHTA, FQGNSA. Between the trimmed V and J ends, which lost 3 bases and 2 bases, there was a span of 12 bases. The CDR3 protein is CASSFESGYTDTQYF. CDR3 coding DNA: TGTGCCAGCAGCTTCGAAAGCGGATACACAGATACGCAGTATTTT.

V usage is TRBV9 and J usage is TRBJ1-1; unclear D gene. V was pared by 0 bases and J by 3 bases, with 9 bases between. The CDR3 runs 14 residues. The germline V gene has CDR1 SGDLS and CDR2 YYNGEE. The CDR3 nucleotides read TGTGCCAGCAGCGTAGGACGGGAGTACACTGAAGCTTTCTTT. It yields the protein CASSVGREYTEAFF. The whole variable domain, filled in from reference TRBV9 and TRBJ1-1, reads DSGVTQTPKHLITATGQRVTLRCSPRSGDLSVYWYQQSLDQGLQFLIQYYNGEERAKGNILERFSAQQFPDLHSELNLSSLELGDSALYFCASSVGREYTEAFFGQGTRLTVV.

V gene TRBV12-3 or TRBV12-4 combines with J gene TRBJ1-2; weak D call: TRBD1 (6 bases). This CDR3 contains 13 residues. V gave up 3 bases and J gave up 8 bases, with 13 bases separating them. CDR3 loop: CASSLTGERGYTF. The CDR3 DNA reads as TGTGCCAGCAGTTTGACAGGAGAGAGGGGCTACACCTTC.

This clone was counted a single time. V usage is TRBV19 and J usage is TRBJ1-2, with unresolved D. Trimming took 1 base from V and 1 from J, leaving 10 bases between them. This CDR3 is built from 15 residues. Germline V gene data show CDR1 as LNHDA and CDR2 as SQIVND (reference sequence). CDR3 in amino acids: CASSIGARINYGYTF. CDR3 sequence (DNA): TGTGCCAGTAGTATAGGGGCCAGAATTAACTATGGCTACACCTTC.